A selection of T cell receptor beta chains follows, all from one sample in a study of T cell changes during pregnancy in multiple sclerosis. The data were produced by immunoSEQ multiplex PCR, yet TCRdb's version contains in-frame clones alone and is incomplete. This sample carries around 29,000 clones, about 83% of them seen once, and the ten largest clones take approximately 8%. Sequenced here: CD8+ T cells from peripheral blood mononuclear cells, sampled after pregnancy. These receptors were obtained from a female donor with multiple sclerosis, enrolled in a pregnancy study. Each CDR3 is given with its conserved first and last residue. The D gene is left open where the match is weak. Size is omitted from some rows. Given values are once, few, many or a class for expanded clones.

d_call clone_size j_call v_call cdr3_length cdr3_aa cdr3_nt
. . TRBJ2-7 TRBV4-3 13 CASSAGLGYEQYF TGCGCCAGCAGCGCCGGACTGGGCTACGAGCAGTACTTC
TRBD2 . TRBJ2-1 TRBV5-4 12 CASGLAGNEQFF TGTGCCAGCGGCCTAGCGGGGAACGAGCAGTTCTTC
TRBD1 few TRBJ2-7 TRBV27 14 CASSLMAGGTEQYF TGTGCCAGCAGTTTAATGGCAGGGGGTACCGAGCAGTACTTC
. . TRBJ1-2 TRBV28 14 CASSIRGGSYGYTF TGTGCCAGCAGCATCCGCGGCGGGAGCTATGGCTACACCTTC
. . TRBJ1-6 TRBV27 13 CASSSTQNSPLHF TGTGCCAGCAGCAGTACCCAAAATTCACCCCTCCACTTT
TRBD1 . TRBJ1-2 TRBV28 14 CASSSGQGAYGYTF TGTGCCAGCAGTTCCGGACAGGGCGCCTATGGCTACACCTTC
TRBD1 . TRBJ2-3 TRBV9 18 CASSVPTGGTGPSDTQYF TGTGCCAGCAGCGTACCGACTGGGGGGACAGGTCCGTCAGATACGCAGTATTTT
TRBD2 . TRBJ2-2 TRBV10-1 13 CASSTSEAGELFF TGCGCCAGTTCCACTAGCGAGGCCGGGGAGCTGTTTTTT
TRBD1 . TRBJ2-7 TRBV27 15 CASSWAGGVMYEQYF TGTGCCAGCAGTTGGGCAGGGGGTGTGATGTACGAGCAGTACTTC
TRBD2 . TRBJ2-5 TRBV7-2 14 CASSYLAGVETQYF TGTGCCAGCAGCTACCTAGCGGGGGTTGAGACCCAGTACTTC
. . TRBJ1-5 TRBV28 12 CASSLRYQPQHF TGTGCCAGCAGTTTGAGGTATCAGCCCCAGCATTTT
TRBD1 once TRBJ1-3 TRBV5-6 17 CASSFWTGTFSGNTIYF TGTGCCAGCAGCTTTTGGACAGGGACTTTCTCTGGAAACACCATATATTTT
TRBD2 . TRBJ2-5 TRBV6-4 16 CASSWSGLAGQETQYF TGTGCCAGCAGCTGGTCGGGACTAGCGGGGCAGGAGACCCAGTACTTC
TRBD1 . TRBJ2-5 TRBV5-5 14 CASSLWDSQETQYF TGTGCCAGCAGCCTCTGGGACAGCCAAGAGACCCAGTACTTC
. . TRBJ2-5 TRBV19 16 CASSLGLGRVVETQYF TGTGCCAGTAGCTTAGGCCTCGGCAGGGTGGTCGAGACCCAGTACTTC
TRBD2 . TRBJ2-7 TRBV7-8 17 CASSLEVAGGSGYEQYF TGTGCCAGCAGCTTAGAGGTAGCGGGGGGGAGCGGGTACGAGCAGTACTTC